This entry features one T cell receptor (beta chain) sequence. With 2 bases removed from V and 2 bases from J, the gap between germline ends came to 10 bases. CDR3 length: 14 amino acids. Germline values: CDR1 MGHRA, CDR2 YSYEKL. Clones were read by immunoSEQ multiplex PCR, and TCRdb kept only the in-frame ones, dropping some. Of about 660,000 clones listed, around 87% are singletons. The sample originates from a study of shared T cell receptors in the human thymus. The same data also went into a second study, on human thymus T cells. Per that paper: From resections taken during corrective heart surgery, the thymus tissue was obtained. Blood and thymic repertoires both appeared biased in V and J gene usage.

J is TRBJ2-7 and V is TRBV4-1, with D possibly being TRBD1 (6 bases). The receptor was isolated from a boy under two years old with a congenital heart defect. Sequencing input: thymocytes. The CDR3 reads CASSQMDSTYEQYF. The CDR3, as DNA: TGCGCCAGCAGCCAAATGGACAGTACCTACGAGCAGTACTTC.